What follows describes a single T cell receptor (beta chain). Data came from immunoSEQ multiplex PCR; TCRdb stores just in-frame clones and leaves some out. Of about 13,000 clones in the sample, approximately 80% were seen once. The sample's time point: recipient sample about 28 days before transplant, after cytoreduction. Recipient blood drawn about 28 days pretransplant and days 30, 100, 180 after. Trimming took 3 bases from V and 2 from J; bases not matched to a gene: 4. The V gene's germline CDR1 is SGHTA and CDR2 FQGNSA. There are 14 residues in the CDR3. This entry is derived from a study of T cell clonotyping in hematopoietic cell transplantation. About the study: Recipient samples before transplant were obtained post-cytoreduction.

The clonotype originates from a man aged 60-69 years with acute myeloid leukemia. Some clones in this sample may be carry-over from other donors' samples. The material sequenced was peripheral blood mononuclear cells, taken before stem cell transplant. The J gene is TRBJ2-7, the V gene TRBV7-2; 7 bases line up with TRBD2. CDR3 region: CASSFFGGTYEQYF. For the CDR3, the DNA is TGTGCCAGCAGCTTTTTCGGGGGGACCTACGAGCAGTACTTC. The full variable domain, completed using reference TRBV7-2 and TRBJ2-7, is GAGVSQSPSNKVTEKGKDVELRCDPISGHTALYWYRQSLGQGLEFLIYFQGNSAPDKSGLPSDRFSAERTGGSVSTLTIQRTQQEDSAVYLCASSFFGGTYEQYFGPGTRLTVT.